Presented here are 15 T cell receptor beta chains from one specimen sequenced in a study of post-analysis software for immune sequencing data. Study-wide findings and caveats: TRBV5-6, TRBV5-1 and TRBV20-1 belonged to a set of roughly 5 TRBV segments that were more frequent in patients than controls.

Libraries were made from TCR beta cDNA, and they carried unique molecular identifiers. TCRdb itself ran the PCR reads through MiXCR, one entry per CDR3 protein. Of about 500,000 distinct CDR3 sequences in the sample, 40% to 55% were seen once. These receptors are not linked to any known antigen. The sample comprised blood. Receptor source: a girl aged 5 to 17 with multiple sclerosis.

This clonotype was seen a single time. The chain couples TRBV5-1 to TRBJ1-2; D might be TRBD1 (6 bases). Trimming pared 0 bases from V and 4 bases from J, leaving 10 bases between. CDR3 size: 14 residues. Germline CDR1 and CDR2: SGHRS and YFSETQ. The CDR3 protein is CASSLDRDSYGYTF. The CDR3 DNA reads as TGCGCCAGCAGCTTGGACAGGGATAGCTATGGCTACACCTTC.

This clonotype was counted between two and nine times. V and J are TRBV20-1 and TRBJ2-7, with 10 bases that match TRBD1. The CDR3 has 15 residues. V lost 3 bases to trimming and J lost 0 bases; unmatched junction nucleotides: 5. Germline V lookup: CDR1 DFQATT, CDR2 SNEGSKA (reference sequence). CDR3 amino acids: CSASERQGASYEQYF. CDR3 in DNA: TGCAGTGCTAGTGAAAGACAGGGGGCCTCCTACGAGCAGTACTTC.

V usage is TRBV28 and J usage is TRBJ2-3; D is perhaps TRBD1 or TRBD2 (6 bases each). From germline, CDR1 is MDHEN and CDR2 SYDVKM. The length of the CDR3 is 17 residues. Trimming removed 6 bases from V and 6 bases from J, with 25 bases in between. CDR3 nucleotide sequence: TGTGCCAGCAGCCCGCCCCCCCCTGGGGGGCACATCGATACGCAGTATTTT. It yields the protein CASSPPPPGGHIDTQYF.

This chain connects TRBV20-1 to TRBJ2-5, with D uncertain. The CDR3 has 13 amino acids. The germline CDR1 and CDR2 sequences are DFQATT and SNEGSKA (reference sequence). V shed 0 bases and J shed 2 bases, with 7 bases lying between them. The DNA of the CDR3 is TGCAGTGCTAGAGAATCCTTTCAAGAGACCCAGTACTTC. Its translation: CSARESFQETQYF.

J is TRBJ2-5 and V is TRBV7-3, with D perhaps assigned TRBD1 or TRBD2 (5 bases each). The closer fit of TRBJ2-7 to the DNA end suggests the J call may be wrong. Germline V CDR1 and CDR2: SGHTA, FQGTGA. This CDR3 has 13 residues. CDR3 bases: TGTGCCAGCAGCGGGTCACCAGGGAGCGAGCAGTACTTC. Translating it yields CASSGSPGSEQYF.

The chain recombines TRBV20-1 with TRBJ2-1; 11 nucleotides agree with TRBD2. The germline V gene encodes CDR1 DFQATT and CDR2 SNEGSKA (reference sequence). Trimming cost V 6 bases and J 8 bases; bases outside gene matches: 6. The length of the CDR3 is 13 residues. This chain's CDR3 is CSAAGTSGDEQFF. The CDR3 DNA is TGCAGTGCAGCCGGGACTAGCGGCGATGAGCAGTTCTTC.

This clonotype was detected a few times. The rearrangement joins TRBV20-1 to TRBJ2-1, with 11 bases identical to TRBD2. This CDR3 comprises 13 residues. Germline V CDR1 and CDR2: DFQATT, SNEGSKA (reference sequence). Losses at the gene ends were 8 bases for V and 2 bases for J; bases not matched to a gene: 2. The CDR3 loop is CSCSGRAYNEQFF. The CDR3 coding sequence is TGCAGTTGTAGCGGGAGGGCCTACAATGAGCAGTTCTTC.

This clonotype has more than one count but fewer than ten. The genes are TRBV28 and TRBJ2-7, with D unclear. Germline CDR1 MDHEN, CDR2 SYDVKM. The CDR3 has 13 amino acids. Trimming left V 6 bases short and J 6 bases short, with 15 bases between. DNA of the CDR3: TGTGCCAGCAGCCCTACCCCTTCCGGCGAGCAGTACTTC. This encodes CASSPTPSGEQYF.

The rearrangement links TRBV27 to TRBJ2-7, with 9 bases that match TRBD1. Germline-derived CDR1 and CDR2 are MNHEY and SMNVEV (reference sequence). This CDR3 spans 16 amino acids. V lost 6 bases to trimming and J lost 0 bases; unmatched junction nucleotides: 9. This CDR3 is CASRPRQGESSYEQYF. The CDR3 nucleotides are TGTGCCAGCAGACCTAGACAGGGGGAAAGCTCCTACGAGCAGTACTTC.

The chain carries TRBV10-3 and TRBJ1-1; no clear D. V was clipped by 2 bases and J by 1 base, with 11 bases between them. Germline assignment: CDR1 ENHRY and CDR2 SYGVKD. CDR3 length: 15 residues. The CDR3 DNA is TGTGCCATCAGTGAGGAGCCGGCAGGGAACACTGAAGCTTTCTTT. Protein product: CAISEEPAGNTEAFF.

J is TRBJ2-1 and V is TRBV20-1; possible D gene TRBD2, 6 bases. CDR3 length: 15 residues. Germline V gives CDR1 DFQATT, CDR2 SNEGSKA (reference sequence). V dropped 0 bases and J dropped 5 bases, with 14 bases sitting between them. The chain's CDR3 is CSARDQWGVNNEQFF. Here the CDR3 DNA reads TGCAGTGCTAGAGATCAGTGGGGGGTGAACAATGAGCAGTTCTTC.

V and J are TRBV5-1 and TRBJ2-2, with a weak D call TRBD2 (6 bases). The CDR3 spans 15 residues. V gave up 6 bases and J gave up 0 bases, with 12 bases separating them. Germline V gene lookup returns CDR1 SGHRS and CDR2 YFSETQ. The CDR3 nucleotides are TGCGCCAGCACCGGTAGCGGAGCGAACACCGGGGAGCTGTTTTTT. Encoded protein: CASTGSGANTGELFF.

The chain uses TRBV7-3 and TRBJ2-7, with D possibly being TRBD1 (6 bases). The CDR3 extends over 15 amino acids. Germline V lookup: CDR1 SGHTA, CDR2 FQGTGA. Between the trimmed V and J ends, which lost 0 bases and 3 bases, there was a span of 12 bases. In nucleotides, the CDR3 is TGTGCCAGCAGCTTAACAGGGGGAGAGTACTACGAGCAGTACTTC. It codes for CASSLTGGEYYEQYF. The whole variable domain, remainder taken from reference TRBV7-3 and TRBJ2-7, is GAGVSQTPSNKVTEKGKYVELRCDPISGHTALYWYRQSLGQGPEFLIYFQGTGAADDSGLPNDRFFAVRPEGSVSTLKIQRTERGDSAVYLCASSLTGGEYYEQYFGPGTRLTVT.

The CDR3 spells CASSLSGETNYGYTF. CDR3 nucleotide sequence: TGCGCCAGCAGCCTCTCGGGGGAGACTAACTATGGCTACACCTTC. The rearrangement joins TRBV4-1 to TRBJ1-2; weak D call: TRBD1 (5 bases). The germline V gene has CDR1 MGHRA and CDR2 YSYEKL. CDR3 length: 15 residues. V was pared by 4 bases and J by 0 bases, with 12 bases between.

The genes are TRBV20-1 and TRBJ2-1, with 10 bases aligning to TRBD2. CDR1 is DFQATT, CDR2 SNEGSKA, per germline (reference sequence). This CDR3 spans 14 amino acids. V dropped 3 bases and J dropped 7; count of bases not matched to a gene: 6. In DNA form, the CDR3 reads TGCAGTGCTAGTAAGCTAGCGGGAGCTAATGAGCAGTTCTTC. Residues: CSASKLAGANEQFF.